The rows below give T cell receptor beta chains drawn from one sample of a study of blood T cell repertoires in COVID-19. Using immunoSEQ multiplex PCR, the repertoire was profiled, and TCRdb retains in-frame clones only, with some absent. The data contain 150,000 to 190,000 clones, 80% of them singletons. The source material was peripheral blood. Every receptor here comes from a man aged 60 to 69 with acute or convalescent COVID-19. Both conserved end residues are part of each CDR3. The D gene is left open where the match is weak. Clone size is given for some rows only: seen once, a few or many times, or a class if the clone is expanded.

J | size | V | length | D | CDR3 | DNA
TRBJ1-6 | NA | TRBV7-9 | 14 | NA | CASSLEQGNSPLHF | TGTGCCAGCAGCTTAGAACAGGGTAATTCACCCCTCCACTTT
TRBJ1-2 | NA | TRBV4-2 | 14 | NA | CASSQEGTTAGYTF | TGTGCCAGCAGCCAAGAGGGGACAACCGCCGGCTACACCTTC
TRBJ2-7 | NA | TRBV6-2/TRBV6-3 | 13 | TRBD1 | CASSWTGGGEQYF | TGTGCCAGCAGCTGGACAGGGGGAGGCGAGCAGTACTTC
TRBJ1-5 | NA | TRBV4-2 | 16 | NA | CASSQAVQGSNQPQHF | TGTGCCAGCAGCCAAGCTGTTCAGGGTAGCAATCAGCCCCAGCATTTT
TRBJ2-1 | NA | TRBV7-9 | 12 | NA | CASSLGANEQFF | TGTGCCAGCAGCTTAGGGGCCAATGAGCAGTTCTTC
TRBJ2-5 | NA | TRBV7-6 | 14 | TRBD1 | CASLAGQGQETQYF | TGTGCCAGCTTGGCGGGACAGGGGCAAGAGACCCAGTACTTC
TRBJ1-4 | NA | TRBV6-2/TRBV6-3 | 12 | NA | CASSYSEEKLFF | TGTGCCAGCAGTTACTCGGAGGAAAAACTGTTTTTT
TRBJ2-7 | NA | TRBV12-2 | 14 | NA | CASRQRGAPYEQYF | TGTGCAAGTCGCCAAAGGGGCGCACCCTACGAGCAGTACTTC
TRBJ1-6 | NA | TRBV6-5 | 15 | NA | CASRGGAGKVSPLHF | TGTGCCAGCAGGGGCGGGGCAGGGAAAGTCTCACCCCTCCACTTT
TRBJ1-2 | NA | TRBV14 | 16 | TRBD1 | CASSPPLTTGSYGYTF | TGTGCCAGCAGCCCCCCCTTGACGACAGGGTCCTATGGCTACACCTTC
TRBJ2-7 | NA | TRBV9 | 14 | NA | CASSVGWEAGEQYF | TGTGCCAGCAGCGTAGGTTGGGAGGCGGGGGAGCAGTACTTC
TRBJ1-2 | NA | TRBV5-5 | 12 | NA | CASSSLNYGYTF | TGTGCCAGCAGCTCCCTAAACTATGGCTACACCTTC
TRBJ2-1 | NA | TRBV11-2 | 14 | NA | CASSYDLGGNEQFF | TGTGCCAGCAGCTACGACCTAGGTGGGAATGAGCAGTTCTTC
TRBJ2-1 | once | TRBV29-1 | 15 | TRBD2 | CSVLVLAGVNNEQFF | TGCAGCGTCCTCGTCCTAGCGGGAGTTAACAATGAGCAGTTCTTC
TRBJ2-2 | NA | TRBV4-3 | 17 | TRBD1 | CASSQYRGQGVSGELFF | TGCGCCAGCAGCCAGTACCGGGGACAGGGGGTTTCCGGGGAGCTGTTTTTT
TRBJ1-2 | NA | TRBV6-2/TRBV6-3 | 16 | NA | CASSSHVGSSNYGYTF | TGTGCCAGCAGTTCACACGTGGGGAGCTCGAACTATGGCTACACCTTC
TRBJ2-5 | NA | TRBV4-1 | 17 | TRBD1 | CASSQDPTGGGRETQYF | TGCGCCAGCAGCCAAGATCCCACAGGGGGTGGCCGGGAGACCCAGTACTTC
TRBJ1-5 | NA | TRBV12-5 | 17 | TRBD1 | CASGPKTGPQGNQPQHF | TGTGCTAGTGGCCCCAAGACAGGGCCTCAGGGCAATCAGCCCCAGCATTTT
TRBJ2-5 | NA | TRBV7-2 | 18 | TRBD2 | CASSLAGTSGGAQETQYF | TGTGCCAGCAGCTTAGCCGGGACTAGCGGGGGGGCCCAAGAGACCCAGTACTTC
TRBJ1-1 | few | TRBV19 | 16 | NA | CASRGAWGGLITEAFF | TGTGCCAGTAGAGGAGCGTGGGGGGGGCTGATCACTGAAGCTTTCTTT
TRBJ1-1 | NA | TRBV29-1 | 14 | TRBD1 | CSVGLTGGDTEAFF | TGCAGCGTTGGGTTGACAGGGGGTGACACTGAAGCTTTCTTT
TRBJ2-7 | few | TRBV28 | 13 | NA | CASSLDTYYEQYF | TGTGCCAGCAGTTTAGACACCTACTACGAGCAGTACTTC
TRBJ2-5 | NA | TRBV4-1 | 16 | TRBD2 | CASSQSPLANQETQYF | TGCGCCAGCAGCCAATCCCCACTAGCGAACCAAGAGACCCAGTACTTC
TRBJ2-7 | NA | TRBV7-2 | 13 | NA | CASSSRAGDEQYF | TGTGCCAGCAGCTCCCGTGCAGGGGACGAGCAGTACTTC
TRBJ1-1 | NA | TRBV7-2 | 15 | NA | CASSLSGAGRTEAFF | TGTGCCAGCAGCTTGTCAGGGGCGGGCCGCACTGAAGCTTTCTTT
TRBJ1-2 | NA | TRBV10-3 | 12 | NA | CATRGGADGYTF | TGTGCCACGAGGGGGGGGGCTGACGGCTACACCTTC
TRBJ1-3 | NA | TRBV5-1 | 14 | NA | CASSLSGREDTIYF | TGCGCCAGCAGCTTGTCAGGCAGGGAAGACACCATATATTTT
TRBJ2-3 | NA | TRBV5-1 | 16 | TRBD2 | CASSRQRGSSTDTQYF | TGCGCCAGCAGCAGGCAGCGGGGGAGCAGCACAGATACGCAGTATTTT
TRBJ2-3 | NA | TRBV21-1 | 16 | NA | CASSDPGTGERDTQYF | TGTGCCAGCAGCGACCCCGGGACAGGGGAGCGGGATACGCAGTATTTT
TRBJ1-1 | few | TRBV25-1 | 13 | NA | CASSEQGWTEAFF | TGTGCCAGCAGTGAACAGGGGTGGACTGAAGCTTTCTTT
TRBJ1-5 | NA | TRBV27 | 15 | NA | CASSFRGRGNQPQHF | TGTGCCAGCAGTTTCAGGGGCCGAGGCAATCAGCCCCAGCATTTT
TRBJ1-5 | NA | TRBV5-5 | 15 | TRBD1 | CASSLEGTGYQPQHF | TGTGCCAGCAGCTTGGAGGGGACAGGGTATCAGCCCCAGCATTTT
TRBJ2-2 | NA | TRBV28 | 13 | NA | CASSRRSAGELFF | TGTGCCAGCAGTCGACGGAGCGCCGGGGAGCTGTTTTTT
TRBJ1-2 | NA | TRBV6-1 | 15 | NA | CASSEAAGTTYGYTF | TGTGCCAGCAGTGAAGCGGCCGGGACAACCTATGGCTACACCTTC
TRBJ2-3 | NA | TRBV11-1 | 13 | NA | CASSRPEEDTQYF | TGTGCCAGCAGCCGGCCGGAGGAAGATACGCAGTATTTT
TRBJ2-3 | NA | TRBV6-5 | 15 | NA | CASSYLRGGEDTQYF | TGTGCCAGCAGTTACCTGAGGGGGGGTGAGGATACGCAGTATTTT
TRBJ2-2 | NA | TRBV11-2 | 15 | NA | CASRPRQGSTGELFF | TGTGCCAGCAGACCTCGCCAGGGAAGCACCGGGGAGCTGTTTTTT
TRBJ2-2 | once | TRBV7-3 | 15 | NA | CASSLSARNTGELFF | TGTGCCAGCAGCTTAAGTGCGAGAAACACCGGGGAGCTGTTTTTT
TRBJ2-1 | NA | TRBV25-1 | 12 | NA | CASSEPPGEQFF | TGTGCCAGCAGTGAACCCCCGGGTGAGCAGTTCTTC
TRBJ2-1 | NA | TRBV7-3 | 12 | NA | CASSLQDNEQFF | TGTGCCAGCAGCTTACAGGACAATGAGCAGTTCTTC
TRBJ1-2 | NA | TRBV27 | 16 | NA | CASSSYRQAANYGYTF | TGTGCCAGCAGTTCCTACCGACAGGCAGCTAACTATGGCTACACCTTC
TRBJ2-7 | NA | TRBV11-1 | 15 | NA | CASSLATTATYEQYF | TGTGCCAGCAGCTTAGCGACGACAGCAACCTACGAGCAGTACTTC